This T cell receptor (beta chain) is from a study of cytomegalovirus exposure and HLA in healthy donors. The study drew the donors from its roughly 120-subject validation cohort, separate from the approximately 700-subject first cohort. Only in-frame clones appear in the TCRdb table, and some are missing; sequencing was by immunoSEQ multiplex PCR. The data contain some 120,000 clones, 95% to 96% of them singletons. The sequenced sample was PBMCs. The origin of this receptor is a man younger than 35 in good health and CMV-seronegative.

CDR3: CASSLSPGLGGYTF. Here the CDR3 DNA reads TGTGCCAGCAGTTTATCGCCGGGGTTAGGTGGCTACACCTTC. This chain links TRBV27 with TRBJ1-2; D is undetermined. Germline CDR1 is MNHEY and CDR2 is SMNVEV (reference sequence). Trimming took 0 bases from V and 7 from J, leaving 12 bases between them. This CDR3 has 14 residues.